Following are 24 T cell receptor beta chains from one sample sequenced in a study of blood T cells in healthy people across ages (dated by TCRdb to 2014 to 2015). The library was obtained by 5' RACE. The second PCR ran for about 7 to 11 cycles and used a J-beta primer mix along with a sample-barcoded 5' primer. The public reads were run again by TCRdb, first through fastp at Q25 and then through MiXCR, and only productive beta chains were kept. Rows are unified per CDR3 protein, each entry keeping the most common DNA and genes. Across this sample there are approximately 1,700,000 distinct CDR3 sequences, with approximately 39% seen only once. In total, the top ten clones hold roughly 23% of the sample. Sequenced material: blood. These receptors all come from a human donor in good health.

This clonotype came up a few times. The chain carries TRBV6-5 and TRBJ1-1; 9 nucleotides align to TRBD1. V gave up 8 bases and J gave up 3 bases; unmatched junction bases: 4. Germline V gives CDR1 MNHEY, CDR2 SVGAGI. This CDR3 is 13 amino acids long. CDR3 nucleotides: TGTGCCAGCGGAGGGACAGGGTACACTGAAGCTTTCTTT. It codes for CASGGTGYTEAFF.

The chain couples TRBV5-4 to TRBJ2-3; 9 nucleotides align to TRBD1. Germline trimming cut 3 bases from V and 3 bases from J; bases unmatched to any gene: 5. This CDR3 contains 15 residues. Germline CDR1 is SGHNT and CDR2 is YYREEE (reference sequence). CDR3 DNA: TGTGCCAGCAGCTCGGGACAGGGAAAGACAGATACGCAGTATTTT. This codes for CASSSGQGKTDTQYF. Full variable domain (rest looked up from reference TRBV5-4 and TRBJ2-3): ETGVTQSPTHLIKTRGQQVTLRCSSQSGHNTVSWYQQALGQGPQFIFQYYREEENGRGNFPPRFSGLQFPNYSSELNVNALELDDSALYLCASSSGQGKTDTQYFGPGTRLTVL.

This clonotype was picked up a small number of times. V is TRBV9 and J is TRBJ1-1, with no clear D. The CDR3 consists of 14 residues. The V gene lost 2 bases and the J gene lost 5 bases, with 13 bases spanning the gap. Germline loops: CDR1 SGDLS, CDR2 YYNGEE. CDR3 nucleotides: TGTGCCAGCAGCGTTGGACCCGACGGTACTGAAGCTTTCTTT. Its protein is CASSVGPDGTEAFF.

This clonotype was counted a few times. The chain links TRBV15 to TRBJ1-2; D is unresolved. This CDR3 has 15 amino acids. Deletions cut 0 bases from V and 3 bases from J, with 11 bases between. Germline V gene data show CDR1 as LNHNV and CDR2 as YYDKDF (reference sequence). The CDR3 DNA sequence: TGTGCCACCAGCAGAGATCGGAGGATTCACTATGGCTACACCTTC. This codes for CATSRDRRIHYGYTF.

The J gene is TRBJ1-1, the V gene TRBV6-5; D is possibly TRBD1 (5 bases). Trimming stripped 6 bases from V and 4 bases from J, with 15 bases between. CDR1 is MNHEY, CDR2 SVGAGI, per germline. CDR3 length: 14 residues. The CDR3 loop is CASRPLGQTTEAFF. DNA for the CDR3: TGTGCCAGCAGACCCTTGGGGCAGACCACTGAAGCTTTCTTT.

This clonotype was seen more than once but under ten times. This chain joins TRBV20-1 and TRBJ2-1; 7 nucleotides line up with TRBD2. This CDR3 region has 15 residues. CDR1 is DFQATT and CDR2 is SNEGSKA in the germline V gene (reference sequence). The CDR3 spells CRGIYGRGGYNEQFF. The CDR3 bases are TGCAGGGGGATTTATGGGAGGGGAGGGTACAATGAGCAGTTCTTC.

The chain joins TRBV7-9 to TRBJ2-1; D call uncertain. CDR1 SEHNR and CDR2 FQNEAQ come from the germline V gene (reference sequence). Trimming left V 11 bases short and J 0 bases short, with 23 bases between. This CDR3 spans 17 amino acids. The CDR3 here is CAERSPLGYSSYNEQFF. CDR3 DNA: TGTGCCGAACGGTCGCCCCTCGGGTACAGCTCCTACAATGAGCAGTTCTTC. Looking up the rest from reference TRBV7-9 and TRBJ2-1 gives the full variable domain: DTGVSQNPRHKITKRGQNVTFRCDPISEHNRLYWYRQTLGQGPEFLTYFQNEAQLEKSRLLSDRFSAERPKGSFSTLEIQRTEQGDSAMYLCAERSPLGYSSYNEQFFGPGTRLTVL.

This sequence joins TRBV27 and TRBJ2-1; the match to TRBD2 covers 8 bases. Germline V lookup: CDR1 MNHEY, CDR2 SMNVEV (reference sequence). V lost 6 bases and J lost 4; bases outside the gene matches: 8. This CDR3 contains 15 residues. In nucleotides, the CDR3 is TGTGCCAGCAGATTAGGGACTAGTAAATACAATGAGCAGTTCTTC. The encoded protein is CASRLGTSKYNEQFF.

The V gene is TRBV7-8, the J gene TRBJ1-1; no clear D. The CDR3 totals 13 residues. Germline values: CDR1 SGHVS, CDR2 FQNEAQ. V was trimmed by 1 base and J by 7 bases, leaving 10 bases between them. DNA for the CDR3: TGTGCCAGCAGCTTAGGTAGGGAAGGTGAAGCTTTCTTT. The encoded protein is CASSLGREGEAFF.

V usage is TRBV4-3 and J usage is TRBJ2-7; 9 positions agree with TRBD1. The CDR3 totals 15 residues. Germline CDR1 reads LGHNA; CDR2 reads YSLEER. V was pared by 0 bases and J by 3 bases, with 3 bases of the junction left unmatched. Here the CDR3 reads CASSQDWGQGYEQYF. DNA for the CDR3: TGCGCCAGCAGCCAAGATTGGGGACAGGGCTACGAGCAGTACTTC.

The rearrangement uses TRBV4-3 and TRBJ2-2, with TRBD1 identical over 9 bases. Germline V lookup: CDR1 LGHNA, CDR2 YSLEER. The junction had 6 bases not matched to a gene; V was cut back by 3 bases and J by 1 base. This CDR3 is 17 amino acids long. The CDR3 here is CASSHITGGWNTGELFF. CDR3 nucleotide sequence: TGCGCCAGCAGCCACATTACAGGGGGCTGGAACACCGGGGAGCTGTTTTTT.

The chain's CDR3 is CSARGPGEAFF. The CDR3 region has the DNA TGCAGTGCCCGGGGACCGGGTGAAGCTTTCTTT. The chain couples TRBV20-1 to TRBJ1-1, with D perhaps matching TRBD1 (5 bases). This CDR3 region has 11 residues. Between the trimmed V and J ends, which lost 6 bases and 7 bases, there was a span of 12 bases. The germline V gene has CDR1 DFQATT and CDR2 SNEGSKA (reference sequence).

This sequence joins TRBV7-2 and TRBJ2-3; 10 positions agree with TRBD1. The length of the CDR3 is 15 residues. Germline V lookup: CDR1 SGHTA, CDR2 FQGNSA. With 2 bases clipped from V and 6 bases from J, the junction kept 5 bases outside the gene matches. CDR3 sequence (DNA): TGTGCCAGCAGCTTATATTGGACAGGGGGTGATACGCAGTATTTT. Its protein product is CASSLYWTGGDTQYF.

This clonotype was seen a few times. This chain connects TRBV12-3 or TRBV12-4 to TRBJ1-6; unclear D gene. The CDR3 spans 12 residues. V lost 8 bases, J lost 10 bases, and 12 bases lay in between. The chain's CDR3 is CASGVLGSPLHF. Here the CDR3 DNA reads TGTGCCAGCGGGGTTCTAGGCTCACCCCTCCACTTT.

This clonotype was seen a few times. The V and J genes are TRBV5-4 and TRBJ2-4; 8 bases line up with TRBD1. Trimming at V came to 0 bases and at J to 9 bases, leaving 17 bases not matched to a gene. The CDR3 sequence is 18 residues long. Germline CDR1 reads SGHNT; CDR2 reads YYREEE (reference sequence). The CDR3 is CASSLGKRLDREDSIQYF. The CDR3 DNA reads TGTGCCAGCAGCTTGGGGAAACGACTGGACAGGGAGGATAGCATTCAGTACTTC.

There are many counts of this clonotype. V and J are TRBV29-1 and TRBJ2-3; D ambiguous. Per the germline V gene, CDR1 is SQVTM and CDR2 is ANQGSEA. Trimming shortened V by 6 bases and J by 0 bases, and 13 bases separated the two germline ends. The CDR3 sequence is 14 residues long. This chain's CDR3 is CSVHTGRSTDTQYF. For the CDR3, the DNA is TGCAGCGTCCATACGGGCAGGAGCACAGATACGCAGTATTTT.

V and J are TRBV7-2 and TRBJ1-5, with TRBD1 matching over 10 bases. CDR1 is SGHTA, CDR2 FQGNSA, per germline. This CDR3 contains 15 residues. V dropped 3 bases and J dropped 6; count of bases not matched to a gene: 5. Written as DNA, the CDR3 is TGTGCCAGCAGCTTTAGGGACAGGGGTTCTCAGCCCCAGCATTTT. It yields the protein CASSFRDRGSQPQHF.

The gene calls are TRBV5-1 and TRBJ2-1; no reliable D call. V was cut by 0 bases and J by 3 bases, with 10 bases left in between. This CDR3 is built from 15 residues. Germline CDR1 SGHRS, CDR2 YFSETQ. As DNA, the CDR3 is TGCGCCAGCAGCTTGGGGGAAGTCAGCTACAATGAGCAGTTCTTC. Protein sequence: CASSLGEVSYNEQFF.

This chain joins TRBV12-3 or TRBV12-4 and TRBJ2-7; 8 bases match TRBD1. This CDR3 comprises 16 residues. The J segment lost 5 bases and the V segment lost 2 bases, leaving 11 bases of the junction unmatched. CDR3 in DNA: TGTGCCAGCAGTTTATCGTTTGAGACAGGGGTCAACGAGCAGTACTTC. Its protein is CASSLSFETGVNEQYF.

This clonotype was observed at least ten times. V is TRBV5-1 and J is TRBJ2-5; D is perhaps TRBD2 (6 bases). Trimming removed 1 base at V and 1 base at J, with 8 bases between. The CDR3 is 14 residues long. The V gene's germline CDR1 is SGHRS and CDR2 YFSETQ. CDR3 in amino acids: CASSLLGLQETQYF. In nucleotides, the CDR3 is TGCGCCAGCAGCTTGTTGGGACTCCAAGAGACCCAGTACTTC.

The chain carries TRBV6-6 and TRBJ2-3; D uncertain. Trimming shortened V by 2 bases and J by 1 base, and 10 bases separated the two germline ends. The germline V gene has CDR1 MNHNY and CDR2 SVGAGI (reference sequence). The CDR3 is 15 amino acids. The CDR3 region is CASSYGLRRTDTQYF. CDR3 DNA: TGTGCCAGCAGTTACGGGCTTCGCCGCACAGATACGCAGTATTTT.

This chain connects TRBV6-5 to TRBJ2-1; perhaps TRBD2 as D (7 bases). The CDR3 is 17 amino acids. Trimming stripped 6 bases from V and 5 bases from J, with 23 bases between. Germline-derived CDR1 and CDR2 are MNHEY and SVGAGI. This chain's CDR3 is CASSYGLVGGRHNEQFF. The DNA of the CDR3 is TGTGCCAGCAGCTATGGACTAGTGGGGGGGCGACACAATGAGCAGTTCTTC.

The rearrangement links TRBV6-2 or TRBV6-3 to TRBJ2-1, with D unclear. V gave up 7 bases and J gave up 5 bases, with 6 bases separating them. CDR1 and CDR2 from the germline V gene are MNHEY and SVGEGT. The CDR3 length is 11 residues. The CDR3 region is CASKDDNEQFF. CDR3 nucleotide sequence: TGTGCCAGCAAGGATGACAATGAGCAGTTCTTC.

This clonotype has just a few counts. This chain joins TRBV4-1 and TRBJ2-5; 8 bases match TRBD1. After removal of 5 bases from V and 5 bases from J, the junction contained 13 bases not matched to a gene. Germline CDR1 is MGHRA and CDR2 is YSYEKL. This CDR3 has 16 residues. CDR3 loop: CASSSLTGQGYETQYF. The CDR3 bases are TGCGCCAGCAGCAGTCTAACCGGACAGGGATATGAGACCCAGTACTTC.